This T cell receptor (beta chain) was captured by sequencing in a study of vaccination effects on CD4 cells after COVID-19. Study observations and caveats: Clones of infection and vaccine origin contracted markedly late after vaccination. The study got few convalescent patients and did not collect any early post-infection timepoints.

With the ViraFEST assay, the study expanded antigen-specific CD4+ T cells using viral peptide pools, then sequenced them. Culture proceeded for approximately nine days, and CD4+ T cells were then isolated. Participants each got two BNT162b2 or mRNA-1273 vaccine doses. Nucleocapsid antibodies were negative in the vaccine recipients, who had never had SARS-CoV-2 infection. Days 3 and 7 saw half the medium replaced with IL-2 medium. Germline V gene data show CDR1 as GTSNPN and CDR2 as SVGIG (reference sequence). The CDR3 extends over 11 amino acids. The V end was cut by 5 bases, the J end by 3 bases, with 7 bases between. TCRdb's copy holds only in-frame clones and misses some; the assay was immunoSEQ multiplex PCR. The data hold around 67,000 clones, with about 86% observed a single time. This clone has a handful of counts. Antigen unknown.

This sequence joins TRBV30 and TRBJ1-1; possibly TRBD1 for D (5 bases). The source of this sequence is a human donor who received a COVID-19 vaccine. The starting material was CD4+ T cells from PBMCs cultured with HCoV-229E spike peptides, obtained after COVID-19 vaccination. The CDR3 DNA follows: TGTGCCTGGCAGGGAGACACTGAAGCTTTCTTT. Translation: CAWQGDTEAFF. Full variable domain (missing parts from reference TRBV30 and TRBJ1-1): SQTIHQWPATLVQPVGSPLSLECTVEGTSNPNLYWYRQAAGRGLQLLFYSVGIGQISSEVPQNLSASRPQDRQFILSSKKLLLSDSGFYLCAWQGDTEAFFGQGTRLTVV.